This TCR beta chain was documented in a study of cytomegalovirus exposure and HLA in healthy donors. Per germline, CDR1 SGHNT and CDR2 YYREEE (reference sequence). J gave up 5 bases and V 0 bases, and 4 bases lay outside the gene matches. The CDR3 is 16 residues long. The PCR ran on 60 Vbeta and 13 Jbeta primers. Sequencing was performed with immunoSEQ multiplex PCR; in TCRdb, only in-frame clones are kept and a portion is missing. The table lists 45,000 to 65,000 clones. V and J are TRBV5-4 and TRBJ2-2, with TRBD2 matching over 10 bases. This sequence was found in a man younger than 35 in good health and CMV-seropositive. The sample was PBMCs. The CDR3 region is CASSLGSGRYTGELFF. The DNA of the CDR3 is TGTGCCAGCAGCTTGGGTAGCGGGAGGTATACCGGGGAGCTGTTTTTT. The full variable domain, its missing parts supplied by reference TRBV5-4 and TRBJ2-2, is ETGVTQSPTHLIKTRGQQVTLRCSSQSGHNTVSWYQQALGQGPQFIFQYYREEENGRGNFPPRFSGLQFPNYSSELNVNALELDDSALYLCASSLGSGRYTGELFFGEGSRLTVL.